This T cell receptor (beta chain) was retrieved from a study of immune cell composition in non-small cell lung cancer. Normal lung was sampled as far from the tumour as possible, at least 3 cm. Frozen unsorted single-cell suspensions supplied the genomic DNA. This CDR3 contains 14 residues. The V gene's germline CDR1 is KGHSH and CDR2 LQKENI. The ends were cut back, 8 bases at V and 4 bases at J, with 17 bases in the middle. Generated by immunoSEQ multiplex PCR, the TCRdb table keeps only in-frame clones and is missing some. This table has 2,400 or so clones, 55% to 80% appearing once. The sample also formed part of further work on CD4 T cells in lung cancer. That work adds: Some patients had received nivolumab or pembrolizumab before giving blood.

This TCR was sampled from a human donor with non-small cell lung cancer. The sequenced sample was non-adjacent lung tissue. V is TRBV18 and J is TRBJ2-5, with D uncertain. Here the CDR3 DNA reads TGTGCCAGCGGTAATCGAGGCTTGTCAGAGACCCAGTACTTC. Translation: CASGNRGLSETQYF. Drawing the rest from reference TRBV18 and TRBJ2-5, the complete variable domain is NAGVMQNPRHLVRRRGQEARLRCSPMKGHSHVYWYRQLPEEGLKFMVYLQKENIIDESGMPKERFSAEFPKEGPSILRIQQVVRGDSAAYFCASGNRGLSETQYFGPGTRLLVL.